Listed below are T cell receptor beta chains from one sample, sequenced in a study of beta chain features in type 1 diabetes. Assay: immunoSEQ multiplex PCR; the TCRdb copy retains only in-frame clones and omits some. The sample has fewer than 650,000 clones, 15% seen once; the top ten hold under 0.095%. Sequences were obtained from naive CD4+ T cells from blood. These receptors all stem from a man aged 18 to 29 in good health. The CDR3 runs from the conserved cysteine through the conserved F or W. The order of the fields is V gene, D gene, J gene, clone size, CDR3 protein, CDR3 DNA. A D gene is named only where the DNA matches it firmly. Clone size appears in some rows only: once, few, many, or a class for an expanded clone.

TRBV27,NA,TRBJ2-2,few,CASNSGYTGELFF,TGTGCCAGCAATTCGGGGTACACCGGGGAGCTGTTTTTT
TRBV6-6,TRBD2,TRBJ2-7,few,CASSYHSGRADEQYF,TGTGCCAGCAGTTACCATAGCGGGAGGGCCGACGAGCAGTACTTC
TRBV28,NA,TRBJ1-5,NA,CASSPPHRSSNQPQHF,TGTGCCAGCAGTCCCCCCCACAGGAGTAGCAATCAGCCCCAGCATTTT
TRBV28,TRBD2,TRBJ2-3,NA,CASRSGTRGTDTQYF,TGTGCCAGCAGGTCCGGGACTAGAGGCACAGATACGCAGTATTTT
TRBV7-2,NA,TRBJ2-2,NA,CASSWIRTAGELFF,TGTGCCAGCAGCTGGATTAGGACGGCCGGGGAGCTGTTTTTT
TRBV5-1,NA,TRBJ2-1,NA,CASSLEMTGGQFF,TGCGCCAGCAGCTTGGAAATGACCGGGGGGCAGTTCTTC
TRBV18,NA,TRBJ1-5,few,CASSPPSLGQPQHF,TGTGCCAGCTCACCACCGTCTCTGGGCCAGCCCCAGCATTTT
TRBV11-3,NA,TRBJ2-1,NA,CASSLAGVLSNEQFF,TGTGCCAGCAGCTTAGCGGGGGTGTTAAGCAATGAGCAGTTCTTC
TRBV10-3,NA,TRBJ2-7,NA,CAISAPGYYEQYF,TGTGCCATCAGTGCTCCCGGATACTACGAGCAGTACTTC
TRBV29-1,NA,TRBJ1-4,NA,CSVEWAGVNNEKLFF,TGCAGCGTTGAGTGGGCAGGGGTAAATAATGAAAAACTGTTTTTT
TRBV7-2,NA,TRBJ2-1,NA,CASSSRAGSSYNEQFF,TGTGCCAGCAGCTCCCGTGCGGGGAGCTCCTACAATGAGCAGTTCTTC
TRBV14,TRBD2,TRBJ2-1,many,CASSLRGGSSYNEQFF,TGTGCCAGCAGCCTCAGAGGCGGGAGCTCCTACAATGAGCAGTTCTTC
TRBV10-3,TRBD2,TRBJ2-3,few,CAIRGSLAGADTQYF,TGTGCCATCAGGGGGTCACTAGCGGGAGCAGATACGCAGTATTTT
TRBV6-6,TRBD1,TRBJ2-5,NA,CASSNKQGYQETQYF,TGTGCCAGCAGTAACAAACAGGGGTACCAAGAGACCCAGTACTTC
TRBV18,TRBD2,TRBJ2-1,NA,CASSPWTSGGPYNEQFF,TGTGCCAGCTCACCGTGGACTAGCGGGGGCCCCTACAATGAGCAGTTCTTC
TRBV27,NA,TRBJ2-2,few,CASSLFGGELFF,TGTGCCAGCAGTTTATTCGGCGGGGAGCTGTTTTTT
TRBV28,NA,TRBJ1-1,NA,CASSLSKTEAFF,TGTGCCAGCAGTTTAAGTAAAACTGAAGCTTTCTTT
TRBV28,TRBD1,TRBJ2-3,NA,CASRTLWQGATDTQYF,TGTGCCAGCAGGACCCTTTGGCAGGGGGCAACAGATACGCAGTATTTT
TRBV7-2,TRBD2,TRBJ2-1,few,CASLWTSGIGEQFF,TGTGCCAGCCTTTGGACTAGCGGGATTGGTGAGCAGTTCTTC
TRBV18,TRBD1,TRBJ1-1,few,CASSPPTGSTEAFF,TGTGCCAGCTCACCACCGACAGGGAGCACTGAAGCTTTCTTT
TRBV18,TRBD2,TRBJ2-1,few,CASSPRTTSGEYNEQFF,TGTGCCAGCTCACCAAGAACGACTAGCGGAGAATACAATGAGCAGTTCTTC
TRBV14,NA,TRBJ1-4,few,CASSRLIPWTAFPKEKLFF,TGTGCCAGCAGCCGACTGATACCTTGGACAGCCTTCCCTAAAGAAAAACTGTTTTTT
TRBV28,NA,TRBJ1-4,few,CASSLPLVGKLFF,TGTGCCAGCAGTTTACCGTTAGTTGGAAAACTGTTTTTT
TRBV27,TRBD2,TRBJ2-5,NA,CASSPGTLGGRKETQYF,TGTGCCAGCAGTCCAGGAACCCTTGGCGGGAGGAAAGAGACCCAGTACTTC
TRBV7-6,TRBD1,TRBJ2-5,NA,CASSFSGTGVLETQYF,TGTGCCAGCAGCTTTTCCGGGACAGGGGTATTGGAGACCCAGTACTTC
TRBV9,NA,TRBJ2-7,few,CSSGSGDGRYEQYF,TGTTCCTCAGGGTCAGGGGATGGCCGTTACGAGCAGTACTTC
TRBV6-6,TRBD1,TRBJ1-5,few,CASSYARGRWQPQHF,TGTGCCAGCAGTTACGCGAGGGGGCGGTGGCAGCCCCAGCATTTT
TRBV9,TRBD1,TRBJ2-2,NA,CASSANRGNTGELFF,TGTGCCAGCAGCGCAAACAGGGGGAACACCGGGGAGCTGTTTTTT
TRBV6-5,NA,TRBJ1-1,NA,CASSLAGFTEAFF,TGTGCCAGCAGCTTGGCCGGGTTCACTGAAGCTTTCTTT
TRBV28,NA,TRBJ2-1,few,CASTLGLATFREQFF,TGTGCCAGCACCCTAGGTCTTGCGACCTTTAGGGAGCAGTTCTTC
TRBV28,NA,TRBJ2-1,NA,CASSPPQKSYNEQFF,TGTGCCAGCAGTCCCCCCCAGAAATCCTACAATGAGCAGTTCTTC
TRBV11-1,NA,TRBJ2-1,few,CASSRRRGTYNEQFF,TGTGCCAGCAGCCGAAGGAGGGGAACCTACAATGAGCAGTTCTTC
TRBV7-2,NA,TRBJ1-2,few,CASSRFYGYTF,TGTGCCAGCAGCCGGTTCTATGGCTACACCTTC
TRBV5-1,NA,TRBJ2-7,few,CASSLRPRSYEQYF,TGCGCCAGCAGCTTGCGTCCACGATCCTACGAGCAGTACTTC
TRBV14,TRBD2,TRBJ2-1,few,CASSQESLAGGFNEQFF,TGTGCCAGCAGCCAAGAATCTCTAGCGGGAGGGTTCAATGAGCAGTTCTTC
TRBV28,TRBD1,TRBJ2-7,few,CASSRTGTGRRLSYEQYF,TGTGCCAGCAGCCGCACCGGGACAGGGAGACGTCTCTCCTACGAGCAGTACTTC
TRBV4-1,NA,TRBJ1-5,few,CASSSQIHQPQHF,TGCGCCAGCAGCTCGCAGATTCATCAGCCCCAGCATTTT
TRBV7-8,NA,TRBJ2-5,NA,CASSLALTTGTQYF,TGTGCCAGCAGCTTAGCTCTTACAACTGGGACCCAGTACTTC
TRBV5-1,TRBD2,TRBJ2-3,NA,CASSLAGLEDTQYF,TGCGCCAGCAGCTTGGCGGGACTAGAGGATACGCAGTATTTT
TRBV4-2,NA,TRBJ2-5,NA,CASSQVGYPQETQYF,TGTGCCAGCAGCCAAGTCGGCTACCCGCAAGAGACCCAGTACTTC
TRBV6-1,NA,TRBJ2-3,NA,CASSAGLRTDTQYF,TGTGCCAGCAGCGCGGGACTCCGCACAGATACGCAGTATTTT
TRBV7-8,NA,TRBJ2-5,few,CASLGVRVQETQYF,TGTGCCAGCCTGGGGGTTAGGGTCCAAGAGACCCAGTACTTC
TRBV6-1,NA,TRBJ2-3,few,CASSDPGSTDTQYF,TGTGCCAGCAGTGATCCGGGAAGCACAGATACGCAGTATTTT
TRBV6-5,NA,TRBJ1-4,NA,CASSYLTGKNNEKLFF,TGTGCCAGCAGTTACTTAACAGGAAAGAATAATGAAAAACTGTTTTTT
TRBV18,TRBD2,TRBJ2-4,NA,CASSPDGGVNIQYF,TGTGCCAGCTCACCGGACGGGGGGGTCAACATTCAGTACTTC
TRBV4-1,TRBD2,TRBJ2-1,NA,CASSQKATSGRTDEQFF,TGCGCCAGCAGCCAAAAGGCGACTAGCGGGAGGACGGATGAGCAGTTCTTC
TRBV6-5,NA,TRBJ1-5,NA,CASSLTGDSNQPQHF,TGTGCCAGCAGTTTGACAGGTGATAGCAATCAGCCCCAGCATTTT
TRBV9,NA,TRBJ2-2,NA,CASSEGRNTGELFF,TGTGCCAGCAGCGAGGGACGGAACACCGGGGAGCTGTTTTTT